This TCR beta chain was documented in a study of response to subunit inactivated influenza vaccine. This clonotype was observed a few times. Antigen: not known. From the RT-PCR reads, TCRdb called clonotypes with MiXCR, one entry per CDR3 protein. Here the sample spans hundreds of thousands of distinct CDR3 sequences, about 15% being singletons. The CDR3 has 12 residues. Looked up from germline, CDR1 is DFQATT and CDR2 is SNEGSKA (reference sequence). Study observations and caveats: T cells newly recruited by each seasonal influenza vaccination are few, the authors suggested.

The specimen was PBMCs from blood, collected 14 to 15 days before vaccination. The chain combines TRBV20-1 with TRBJ2-2; TRBD2 matches at 8 bases. This clonotype was sampled from a man aged 50 to 59 who received an inactivated influenza vaccine. The CDR3 DNA follows: TGCTCGGGGGGGTTGAACACCGGGGAGCTGTTTTTT. Translated: CSGGLNTGELFF.